One sample yielded the 29 T cell receptor beta chains listed below, sequenced in a study of identical twins. TCRdb recomputed calls from the 5' RACE reads with MiXCR, one row per CDR3 protein. The repertoire includes around 1.7 million distinct CDR3 sequences, roughly a third of them detected once, and about 0.27% sits in the top ten. Sequenced sample: cord blood. These receptors originate from a newborn girl in good health.

This clonotype has just a few counts. V and J are TRBV10-3 and TRBJ1-2; the match to TRBD1 covers 12 bases. The J segment lost 4 bases and the V segment lost 2 bases, leaving 8 bases of the junction unmatched. The germline gives CDR1 ENHRY, CDR2 SYGVKD. The CDR3 length is 17 residues. CDR3 in DNA: TGTGCCATCAGTGAGGGGACCGGGACAGGGGGCGGCTATGGCTACACCTTC. Amino acids: CAISEGTGTGGGYGYTF.

Comments on this clonotype: Since no conserved phenylalanine or tryptophan closes the CDR3, a read error is the likely cause. The chain links TRBV12-3 or TRBV12-4 to TRBJ1-2, with TRBD1 matching 8 bases. CDR3 size: 14 residues. V shed 5 bases and J 8 bases; nucleotides not matched to a gene: 10. The CDR3 sequence is CASSGYDRDRGYTL. In nucleotides, the CDR3 is TGTGCCAGCAGTGGATACGACCGGGACAGGGGCTACACCCTC.

The chain combines TRBV7-2 with TRBJ2-1, with D perhaps assigned TRBD1 or TRBD2 (5 bases each). The V and J ends lost 1 base and 4 bases respectively, with 11 bases between them. From germline, CDR1 is SGHTA and CDR2 FQGNSA. The CDR3 runs to 15 residues. CDR3 loop: CASSLGDQPYNEQFF. The CDR3 region has the DNA TGTGCCAGCAGCTTAGGGGACCAGCCTTACAATGAGCAGTTCTTC.

V is TRBV5-1 and J is TRBJ2-5; TRBD1 might be the D (6 bases). The J call may be incorrect, as the DNA end agrees better with TRBJ2-7. Germline V CDR1 and CDR2: SGHRS, YFSETQ. This CDR3 is built from 14 residues. The CDR3 here is CASSSDSLQAEQYF. Written as DNA, the CDR3 is TGCGCCAGCAGCTCGGACAGCTTACAGGCCGAGCAGTACTTC.

Turning to this clonotype: A much larger clone lies a single base off, so this may be a read error. This rearrangement joins TRBV3-1 to TRBJ2-5; D might be TRBD1 (5 bases). The closer fit of TRBJ2-7 to the DNA end suggests the J call may be wrong. The length of the CDR3 is 12 residues. Germline V gives CDR1 LGHDT, CDR2 YNNKEL (reference sequence). In DNA form, the CDR3 reads TGTGCCAGCAGCCAAGCAGGGCCCGAGCAGTACTTC. Protein: CASSQAGPEQYF.

The V and J genes are TRBV20-1 and TRBJ2-1; 11 bases map to TRBD2. CDR3 length equals 15 residues. Germline V CDR1 and CDR2: DFQATT, SNEGSKA (reference sequence). The junction had 11 bases not matched to a gene; V was cut back by 5 bases and J by 8 bases. CDR3 residues: CSALTLAGGPDEQFF. As DNA, the CDR3 is TGCAGTGCTCTAACTTTAGCGGGAGGGCCCGATGAGCAGTTCTTC.

This clonotype has only a few counts. This chain uses TRBV4-2 with TRBJ2-3; 8 bases fit TRBD2. The trim removed 2 bases at V and 1 base at J, leaving 2 bases unmatched. CDR3 length equals 15 residues. Germline V gene lookup returns CDR1 LGHNA and CDR2 YNFKEQ. CDR3 DNA sequence: TGTGCCAGCAGCCAAAGGACTAGCCGCACAGATACGCAGTATTTT. Residues: CASSQRTSRTDTQYF.

This clonotype was observed a handful of times. The genes are TRBV27 and TRBJ2-5; D not certain. The V end was cut by 1 base, the J end by 1 base, with 16 bases between. Germline V gene sequence: CDR1 MNHEY, CDR2 SMNVEV (reference sequence). This CDR3 is built from 17 residues. This CDR3 reads CASSLFSARGIQETQYF. DNA for the CDR3: TGTGCCAGCAGTTTATTTTCAGCCCGCGGAATCCAAGAGACCCAGTACTTC.

This clonotype has more than one count but fewer than ten. The chain joins TRBV12-3 or TRBV12-4 to TRBJ1-2; D remains ambiguous. The CDR3 sequence is 12 residues long. The V gene lost 4 bases and the J gene lost 3 bases, with 6 bases spanning the gap. CDR3 protein: CASSWDYYGYTF. As DNA, the CDR3 is TGTGCCAGCAGTTGGGATTACTATGGCTACACCTTC.

This chain's CDR3 is CASSEGLAGVDTQYF. CDR3 DNA: TGTGCCAGCAGTGAAGGGCTAGCGGGGGTAGATACGCAGTATTTT. This chain connects TRBV6-1 to TRBJ2-3, with TRBD2 matching 10 bases. Looked up from germline, CDR1 is MNHNS and CDR2 is SASEGT. The J segment lost 5 bases and the V segment lost 1 base, leaving 3 bases of the junction unmatched. CDR3 length: 15 residues.

The chain couples TRBV20-1 to TRBJ2-4, with TRBD2 matching over 10 bases. In germline, CDR1 is DFQATT, CDR2 SNEGSKA (reference sequence). The CDR3 contains 17 residues. V shed 6 bases, J shed 0 bases, and the junction held 11 bases outside the gene matches. CDR3 in DNA: TGCAGTGCCGGTTGGACTAGCGGTCCACTAGCCAAAAACATTCAGTACTTC. Encoded protein: CSAGWTSGPLAKNIQYF.

This clonotype came up a few times. The J gene is TRBJ1-1, the V gene TRBV29-1; D might be TRBD1 (5 bases). Trimming stripped 4 bases from V and 6 bases from J, with 15 bases between. The germline gives CDR1 SQVTM, CDR2 ANQGSEA. The CDR3 covers 13 residues. The CDR3 region has the DNA TGCAGCGTTGTTCCAGCTCCAGGGTCTGAAGCTTTCTTT. Protein sequence: CSVVPAPGSEAFF.

In its sample, this clonotype was seen a few times. V and J are TRBV10-3 and TRBJ2-7; TRBD2 matches 9 bases. The ends lost 3 bases at V and 0 bases at J; junction bases unmatched: 6. The CDR3 length is 16 residues. In germline, CDR1 is ENHRY, CDR2 SYGVKD. The CDR3 nucleotides are TGTGCCATCAGTGATCCTAGCGGGGAGAGCTCCTACGAGCAGTACTTC. Translating it yields CAISDPSGESSYEQYF.

This sequence joins TRBV29-1 and TRBJ1-3; no clear D gene. Trimming pared 6 bases from V and 3 bases from J, leaving 15 bases between. The length of the CDR3 is 14 residues. CDR1 and CDR2 from the germline V gene are SQVTM and ANQGSEA. CDR3 nucleotide sequence: TGCAGCGTGACCGGACCCGGGGATGGAAACACCATATATTTT. Its translation: CSVTGPGDGNTIYF. The full variable domain, with the rest looked up from reference TRBV29-1 and TRBJ1-3, is SAVISQKPSRDICQRGTSLTIQCQVDSQVTMMFWYRQQPGQSLTLIATANQGSEATYESGFVIDKFPISRPNLTFSTLTVSNMSPEDSSIYLCSVTGPGDGNTIYFGEGSWLTVV.

The chain uses TRBV20-1 and TRBJ2-1, with D maybe TRBD2 (7 bases). Germline V lookup: CDR1 DFQATT, CDR2 SNEGSKA (reference sequence). The ends were cut back, 4 bases at V and 9 bases at J, with 19 bases in the middle. There are 14 residues in the CDR3. The CDR3 sequence is CSAKEGEGRSEQFF. The CDR3 DNA is TGCAGTGCTAAGGAGGGGGAGGGCCGGAGTGAGCAGTTCTTC.

CDR3 protein: CASSDRQGLNEKLFF. CDR3 DNA sequence: TGTGCCAGCAGCGACCGACAGGGTCTTAATGAAAAACTGTTTTTT. The chain is built from TRBV14 and TRBJ1-4, with 7 bases aligning to TRBD1. This CDR3 has 15 amino acids. Germline V lookup: CDR1 SGHDN, CDR2 FVKESK. V was clipped by 5 bases and J by 4 bases; unmatched bases: 7.

V usage is TRBV10-3 and J usage is TRBJ2-5, with D possibly matching TRBD1 (6 bases). The V gene lost 6 bases and the J gene lost 6 bases, with 14 bases spanning the gap. CDR1 and CDR2 (germline): ENHRY, SYGVKD. The CDR3 extends over 13 amino acids. CDR3 residues: CAISVQGGKTQYF. In nucleotides, the CDR3 is TGTGCCATCAGCGTACAGGGTGGAAAGACCCAGTACTTC.

The sample holds many counts of this clonotype. The rearrangement uses TRBV27 and TRBJ2-7, with TRBD2 matching 8 bases. Germline-derived CDR1 and CDR2 are MNHEY and SMNVEV (reference sequence). The CDR3 is 15 residues long. J gave up 0 bases and V 0 bases, and 1 base lay outside the gene matches. The CDR3 is CASSLSGTSSYEQYF. The CDR3 DNA reads as TGTGCCAGCAGTTTATCCGGGACTAGCTCCTACGAGCAGTACTTC.

This clonotype showed up just a few times. V usage is TRBV7-2 and J usage is TRBJ2-1; D is unclear. There are 13 residues in the CDR3. The V gene lost 8 bases and the J gene lost 0 bases, with 8 bases spanning the gap. Germline-derived CDR1 and CDR2 are SGHTA and FQGNSA. In nucleotides, the CDR3 is TGTGCCAGCGGGGTCAGCTCCTACAATGAGCAGTTCTTC. Amino acid sequence: CASGVSSYNEQFF.

J is TRBJ2-7 and V is TRBV11-2; D is unresolved. The CDR3 has 13 amino acids. Germline V gene sequence: CDR1 SGHAT, CDR2 FQNNGV. Trimming removed 0 bases from V and 6 bases from J, with 9 bases in between. Here the CDR3 DNA reads TGTGCCAGCAGCTTAGAGGCAGTAAGCGAGCAGTACTTC. As protein: CASSLEAVSEQYF.

This rearrangement joins TRBV20-1 to TRBJ2-3; 11 nucleotides line up with TRBD2. J gave up 5 bases and V 7 bases, and 8 bases lay outside the gene matches. This CDR3 is built from 14 residues. Per germline, CDR1 DFQATT and CDR2 SNEGSKA (reference sequence). CDR3 in DNA: TGCAGTGGGCATAGCGGGAGGGCTCAAGATACGCAGTATTTT. The encoded protein is CSGHSGRAQDTQYF.

The gene calls are TRBV4-1 and TRBJ2-1; D is possibly TRBD2 (5 bases). This CDR3 region has 15 residues. Germline V CDR1 and CDR2: MGHRA, YSYEKL. Between the trimmed V and J ends, which lost 2 bases and 4 bases, there was a span of 12 bases. CDR3 in DNA: TGCGCCAGCAGCCAAATGAGGGTGTGGTACAATGAGCAGTTCTTC. It is translated as CASSQMRVWYNEQFF.

This chain links TRBV12-3 or TRBV12-4 with TRBJ1-1; 7 bases fit TRBD1. Trimming cost V 6 bases and J 6 bases; bases outside gene matches: 7. The CDR3 covers 13 residues. This CDR3 is CASSWGQSAEAFF. In nucleotides, the CDR3 is TGTGCCAGCAGCTGGGGACAGTCCGCTGAAGCTTTCTTT.

The chain is built from TRBV10-3 and TRBJ2-5, with D possibly matching TRBD1 (6 bases). Per germline, CDR1 ENHRY and CDR2 SYGVKD. The CDR3 length is 15 residues. Between the trimmed V and J ends, which lost 1 base and 2 bases, there was a span of 11 bases. This CDR3 reads CAISEWGTSQETQYF. The CDR3 DNA sequence: TGTGCCATCAGTGAGTGGGGGACATCTCAAGAGACCCAGTACTTC.

The genes are TRBV2 and TRBJ2-1; D is unclear. V lost 4 bases, J lost 6 bases, and 10 bases lay in between. The CDR3 contains 13 residues. The germline V gene has CDR1 SNHLY and CDR2 FYNNEI. CDR3 loop: CASSGDIFNEQFF. The CDR3 DNA is TGTGCCAGCAGTGGAGACATATTCAATGAGCAGTTCTTC.

This clonotype showed up just a few times. The V call is TRBV2, the J call TRBJ2-4; D possibly corresponds to TRBD1 (5 bases). The CDR3 is made up of 16 amino acids. Germline V lookup: CDR1 SNHLY, CDR2 FYNNEI. The V and J ends lost 6 bases and 7 bases respectively, with 22 bases between them. CDR3 sequence (DNA): TGTGCCAGCAGCGCTACGGACAAGGTGGGGTCGAACATTCAGTACTTC. This codes for CASSATDKVGSNIQYF.

This clonotype was picked up a small number of times. The CDR3 region is CASSVVAGVDTQYF. CDR3 coding DNA: TGTGCCAGCAGCGTAGTGGCGGGGGTAGATACGCAGTATTTT. This sequence joins TRBV9 and TRBJ2-3; the match to TRBD2 covers 7 bases. Looked up from germline, CDR1 is SGDLS and CDR2 is YYNGEE. The CDR3 length is 14 residues. J lost 5 bases, V lost 0 bases, and 3 bases had no gene match.

This chain links TRBV10-3 with TRBJ1-2, with 8 bases that match TRBD1. After removal of 6 bases from V and 2 bases from J, the junction contained 2 bases not matched to a gene. Germline CDR1 and CDR2: ENHRY and SYGVKD. The CDR3 sequence is 13 residues long. The CDR3 coding sequence is TGTGCCATCAGGGACAGGGAAAACTATGGCTACACCTTC. Amino acids: CAIRDRENYGYTF.

This clonotype turned up a few times. The chain combines TRBV4-1 with TRBJ1-4; maybe TRBD1 (5 bases). Germline V gene data show CDR1 as MGHRA and CDR2 as YSYEKL. The CDR3 has 15 residues. V lost 4 bases, J lost 0 bases, and 9 bases lay in between. DNA of the CDR3: TGCGCCAGCAGCCTTCCAGGGTCAACTAATGAAAAACTGTTTTTT. The encoded protein is CASSLPGSTNEKLFF.